This T cell receptor (beta chain) was observed in a study of T cell changes during pregnancy in multiple sclerosis. Generated by immunoSEQ multiplex PCR, the TCRdb table keeps only in-frame clones and is missing some. The table includes around 99,000 clones, less than 95% detected once. Trimming took 3 bases from V and 2 from J, leaving 10 bases between them. Germline V gene sequence: CDR1 GTSNPN, CDR2 SVGIG (reference sequence). The CDR3 has 13 amino acids. This rearrangement joins TRBV30 to TRBJ1-2, with D unclear. The specimen was peripheral blood, collected in the third trimester of pregnancy. The clonotype was recovered from a female donor in good health, enrolled as a control in a pregnancy study. This chain's CDR3 is CAWRLSENYGYTF. The CDR3 nucleotides read TGTGCCTGGAGATTGTCTGAGAACTATGGCTACACCTTC.